These T cell receptor beta chains were read from a single sample in a study of molecular identifiers for immune sequencing clone quantification. TCRdb recomputed calls from the PCR reads with MiXCR, one row per CDR3 protein. The table records about 640,000 distinct CDR3 sequences, around 20% of them present only once. Sequencing input: naive CD8+ T cells from blood, with Jurkat cell RNA spiked in. The receptor set was obtained from a human donor in good health. Some libraries in this study had Jurkat cell RNA spiked in. CDR3s include the opening cysteine and the closing phenylalanine or tryptophan. D genes are given only for firm matches. The size entry is marked missing in some rows and otherwise reads once, few, many or a size class.

>18|TRBV4-3|TRBD2|TRBJ2-6|many
CASSSGLAGGSGANVLTF
TGCGCCAGCAGCTCCGGACTAGCGGGGGGTAGTGGGGCCAACGTCCTGACTTTC
>13|TRBV20-1|TRBD2|TRBJ2-5|-
CSAREAGEETQYF
TGCAGTGCTAGAGAAGCGGGAGAAGAGACCCAGTACTTC
>13|TRBV5-1|-|TRBJ2-1|many
CASTTSGHNEQFF
TGCGCCAGCACCACAAGCGGCCACAATGAGCAGTTCTTC
>13|TRBV6-5|TRBD1|TRBJ2-7|many
CASGGQGYDEQYF
TGTGCCAGCGGGGGACAGGGGTACGACGAGCAGTACTTC
>14|TRBV7-9|TRBD1|TRBJ2-1|-
CASKSDRVDNEQFF
TGTGCCAGCAAGTCCGACAGGGTGGACAATGAGCAGTTCTTC
>15|TRBV9|-|TRBJ2-3|few
CASSVGAADTDTQYF
TGTGCCAGCAGCGTAGGAGCAGCGGACACAGATACGCAGTATTTT
>15|TRBV11-2|-|TRBJ1-1|many
CASSPPLQMNTEAFF
TGTGCCAGCAGCCCGCCCTTACAGATGAACACTGAAGCTTTCTTT
>15|TRBV14|-|TRBJ2-5|many
CASSQDTGTMVTQYF
TGTGCCAGCAGCCAAGATACCGGGACCATGGTGACCCAGTACTTC
>13|TRBV30|-|TRBJ2-7|-
CAWSQGQFREQYF
TGTGCCTGGAGTCAGGGACAATTCCGCGAGCAGTACTTC
>13|TRBV5-4|-|TRBJ2-7|many
CASSLDRIYEQYF
TGTGCCAGCAGCTTGGACAGGATCTACGAGCAGTACTTC
>11|TRBV19|-|TRBJ1-2|many
CASSSNYGYTF
TGTGCCAGTAGTAGCAACTATGGCTACACCTTC
>22|TRBV27|TRBD2|TRBJ2-3|-
CASSSQRPVPGLAGGITDTQYF
TGTGCCAGCAGTTCACAAAGACCCGTCCCGGGACTAGCGGGAGGGATCACAGATACGCAGTATTTT
>13|TRBV27|-|TRBJ2-7|many
CASSWQDSYEQYF
TGTGCCAGCAGTTGGCAGGACTCCTACGAGCAGTACTTC
>15|TRBV6-5|TRBD1|TRBJ2-2|-
CASSSRQGVTGELFF
TGTGCCAGCAGTTCTCGACAGGGGGTGACCGGGGAGCTGTTTTTT
>14|TRBV12-3/TRBV12-4|TRBD2|TRBJ2-5|few
CASTRLAAQETQYF
TGTGCCAGCACCAGACTAGCAGCCCAAGAGACCCAGTACTTC
>16|TRBV14|-|TRBJ2-3|-
CASSQIGTPSTDTQYF
TGTGCCAGCAGCCAGATAGGGACACCCAGCACAGATACGCAGTATTTT
>12|TRBV7-9|-|TRBJ1-1|many
CASSHLATEAFF
TGTGCCAGCAGCCATCTGGCCACTGAAGCTTTCTTT
>15|TRBV7-8|TRBD1|TRBJ2-7|many
CASSFRQGVRYEQYF
TGTGCCAGCAGCTTCAGACAGGGGGTTCGGTACGAGCAGTACTTC
>14|TRBV4-3|-|TRBJ2-6|many
CASSQLSGANVLTF
TGCGCCAGCAGCCAACTCTCTGGGGCCAACGTCCTGACTTTC
>14|TRBV4-3|-|TRBJ2-7|-
CASSLLSRPYEQYF
TGCGCCAGCAGCCTACTGAGTCGTCCCTACGAGCAGTACTTC
>15|TRBV5-1|-|TRBJ1-1|few
CASSLGNLRNTEAFF
TGCGCCAGCAGCTTGGGAAACCTTCGTAACACTGAAGCTTTCTTT
>17|TRBV4-2|TRBD1|TRBJ2-7|-
CASSLIRDSELSYEQYF
TGTGCCAGCAGCTTAATCCGGGACAGTGAACTCTCCTACGAGCAGTACTTC
>15|TRBV12-3/TRBV12-4|-|TRBJ2-2|-
CASSLGSFTPGELFF
TGTGCCAGCAGTTTAGGTAGCTTTACGCCCGGGGAGCTGTTTTTT
>17|TRBV12-3/TRBV12-4|-|TRBJ1-6|many
CASSLGVRVSYNSPLHF
TGTGCCAGCAGTTTGGGAGTCAGGGTATCCTATAATTCACCCCTCCACTTT
>16|TRBV5-6|-|TRBJ2-3|many
CASRPYLGGPTDTQYF
TGTGCCAGCAGGCCCTATTTGGGGGGACCCACAGATACGCAGTATTTT
>14|TRBV6-5|-|TRBJ1-2|many
CASRRDTANYGYTF
TGTGCCAGCAGAAGGGACACCGCTAACTATGGCTACACCTTC
>14|TRBV9|TRBD2|TRBJ2-3|many
CASSLAGKADTQYF
TGTGCCAGCAGCCTAGCGGGGAAAGCAGATACGCAGTATTTT
>13|TRBV20-1|-|TRBJ2-7|once
CSARGGLYYEQYF
TGCAGTGCTAGAGGGGGATTGTACTACGAGCAGTACTTC
>16|TRBV9|TRBD2|TRBJ2-2|many
CASSTRTSGRAGELFF
TGTGCCAGCAGCACGCGGACTAGCGGGAGAGCCGGGGAGCTGTTTTTT
>12|TRBV29-1|TRBD1|TRBJ1-1|many
CSLQLGTAEAFF
TGCAGCCTCCAACTCGGGACAGCTGAAGCTTTCTTT